This T cell receptor beta chain was identified during a study of blood T cells in healthy people across ages. Overall study: Per two T cells, template switching captured roughly one barcoded beta molecule. Overall study results and limits: Donor CMV status was unknown, possibly confounding expanded clonotype changes. Without sorted subsets, naive and antigen-experienced compartments could not be conclusively compared.

There are a few counts of this clonotype. Its target is unknown. Through a sample-barcoded 5' primer and a J-beta primer mix, a second PCR was run for about 7 to 12 cycles. TCRdb re-called the 5' RACE reads through MiXCR, storing one row per CDR3 protein. The table lists 550,000 to 750,000 distinct CDR3 sequences, under 25% of them singletons. Germline assignment: CDR1 SEHNR and CDR2 FQNEAQ (reference sequence). CDR3 size: 12 residues. The V segment lost 5 bases and the J segment 6 bases; nucleotides outside the gene matches: 4. It was 9.5 to 10 milliliters of peripheral blood that were drawn from each donor.

The source is a man between 65 and 85 years old in good health. The sequenced sample consisted of blood. This chain links TRBV7-9 with TRBJ2-7, with 7 bases aligning to TRBD2. The CDR3: CASSKLASEQYF. CDR3 nucleotide sequence: TGTGCCAGCAGCAAACTAGCGTCCGAGCAGTACTTC.